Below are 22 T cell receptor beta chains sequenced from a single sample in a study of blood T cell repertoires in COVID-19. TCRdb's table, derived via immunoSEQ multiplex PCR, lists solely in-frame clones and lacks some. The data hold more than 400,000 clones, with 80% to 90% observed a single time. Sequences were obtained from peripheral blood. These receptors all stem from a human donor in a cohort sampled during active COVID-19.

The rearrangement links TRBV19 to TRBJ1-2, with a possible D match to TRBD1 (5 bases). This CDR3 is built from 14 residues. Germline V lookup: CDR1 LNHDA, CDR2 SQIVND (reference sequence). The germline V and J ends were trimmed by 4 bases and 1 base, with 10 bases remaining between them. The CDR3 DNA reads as TGTGCCAGTAGTAGAACTGACAGTAACTATGGCTACACCTTC. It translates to CASSRTDSNYGYTF.

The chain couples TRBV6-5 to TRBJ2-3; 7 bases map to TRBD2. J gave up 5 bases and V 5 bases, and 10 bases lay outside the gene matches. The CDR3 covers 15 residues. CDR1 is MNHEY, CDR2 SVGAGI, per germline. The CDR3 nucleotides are TGTGCCAGCAGTACCCCCGGGACTAAAAGAGATACGCAGTATTTT. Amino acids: CASSTPGTKRDTQYF.

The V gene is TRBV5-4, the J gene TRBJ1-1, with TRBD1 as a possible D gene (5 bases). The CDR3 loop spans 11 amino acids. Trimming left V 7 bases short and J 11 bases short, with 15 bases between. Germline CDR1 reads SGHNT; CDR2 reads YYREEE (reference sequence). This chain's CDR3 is CASGSGSGAFF. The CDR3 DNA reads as TGTGCCAGCGGCTCAGGGTCCGGGGCTTTCTTT.

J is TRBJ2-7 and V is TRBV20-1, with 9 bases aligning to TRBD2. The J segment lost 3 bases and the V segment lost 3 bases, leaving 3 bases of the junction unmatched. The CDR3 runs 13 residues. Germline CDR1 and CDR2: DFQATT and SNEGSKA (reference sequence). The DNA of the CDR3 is TGCAGTGCTAGTAGCGGGGGCAGCTACGAGCAGTACTTC. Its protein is CSASSGGSYEQYF.

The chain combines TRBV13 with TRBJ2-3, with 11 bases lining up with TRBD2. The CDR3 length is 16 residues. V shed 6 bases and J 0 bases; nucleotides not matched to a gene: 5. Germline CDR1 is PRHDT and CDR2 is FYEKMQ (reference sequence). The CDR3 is CASRPRTSGSTDTQYF. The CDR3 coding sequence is TGTGCCAGCAGACCCCGGACTAGCGGGAGCACAGATACGCAGTATTTT. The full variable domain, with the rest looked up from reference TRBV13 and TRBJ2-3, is AAGVIQSPRHLIKEKRETATLKCYPIPRHDTVYWYQQGPGQDPQFLISFYEKMQSDKGSIPDRFSAQQFSDYHSELNMSSLELGDSALYFCASRPRTSGSTDTQYFGPGTRLTVL.

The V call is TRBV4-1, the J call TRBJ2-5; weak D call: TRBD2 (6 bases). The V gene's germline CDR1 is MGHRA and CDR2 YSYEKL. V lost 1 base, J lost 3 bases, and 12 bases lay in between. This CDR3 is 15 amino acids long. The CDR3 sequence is CASSQGVTGEETQYF. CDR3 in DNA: TGCGCCAGCAGCCAAGGAGTGACGGGAGAAGAGACCCAGTACTTC.

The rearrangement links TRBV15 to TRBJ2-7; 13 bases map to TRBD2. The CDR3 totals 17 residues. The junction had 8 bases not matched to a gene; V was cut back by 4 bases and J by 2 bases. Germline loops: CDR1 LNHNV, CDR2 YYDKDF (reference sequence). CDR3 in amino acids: CATSTSRTSGGPYEQYF. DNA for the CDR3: TGTGCCACCAGCACCTCCCGGACTAGCGGGGGACCCTACGAGCAGTACTTC.

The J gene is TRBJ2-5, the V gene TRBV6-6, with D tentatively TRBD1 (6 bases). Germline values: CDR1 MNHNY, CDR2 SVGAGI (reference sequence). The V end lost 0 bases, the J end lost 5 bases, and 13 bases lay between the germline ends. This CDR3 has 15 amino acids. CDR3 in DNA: TGTGCCAGCAGTTACTCTCGACAGGCCGGTGAGACCCAGTACTTC. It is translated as CASSYSRQAGETQYF.

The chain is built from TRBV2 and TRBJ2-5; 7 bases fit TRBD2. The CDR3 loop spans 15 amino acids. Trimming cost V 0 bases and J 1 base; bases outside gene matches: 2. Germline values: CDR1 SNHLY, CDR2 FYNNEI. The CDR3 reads CASSEASSGQETQYF. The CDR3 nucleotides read TGTGCCAGCAGTGAAGCGTCTAGCGGCCAAGAGACCCAGTACTTC.

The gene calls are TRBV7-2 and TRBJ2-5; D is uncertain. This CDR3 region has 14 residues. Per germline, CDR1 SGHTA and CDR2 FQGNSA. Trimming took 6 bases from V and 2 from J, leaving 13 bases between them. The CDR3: CASSLSPGQETQYF. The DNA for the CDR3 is TGTGCCAGCAGTCTCAGCCCAGGACAAGAGACCCAGTACTTC.

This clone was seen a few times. The CDR3 here is CAWSVLFAGTGNNSPLHF. Written as DNA, the CDR3 is TGTGCCTGGAGTGTCCTATTCGCCGGGACAGGGAATAATTCACCCCTCCACTTT. The chain is built from TRBV30 and TRBJ1-6; 9 nucleotides match TRBD1. V trimming: 0 bases; J trimming: 5 bases; junction bases outside the gene matches: 11. The CDR3 extends over 18 amino acids. Germline lookup yields CDR1 GTSNPN and CDR2 SVGIG (reference sequence).

The CDR3 here is CASSPQGVNSYEQYF. The CDR3 DNA sequence: TGTGCCAGCAGCCCCCAGGGGGTTAACTCCTACGAGCAGTACTTC. The chain joins TRBV3-1 (or the pseudogene TRBV3-2) to TRBJ2-7; 7 nucleotides match TRBD1. CDR3 length: 15 amino acids. V gave up 4 bases and J gave up 0 bases; unmatched junction bases: 6. The germline V gene encodes CDR1 LGHDT and CDR2 YNNKEL (reference sequence).

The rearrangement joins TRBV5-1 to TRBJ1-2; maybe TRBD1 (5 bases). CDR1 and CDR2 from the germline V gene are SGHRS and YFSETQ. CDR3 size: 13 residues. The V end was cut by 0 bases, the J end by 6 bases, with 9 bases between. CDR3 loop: CASSLGGTNGYTF. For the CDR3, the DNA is TGCGCCAGCAGCTTGGGGGGGACTAATGGCTACACCTTC.

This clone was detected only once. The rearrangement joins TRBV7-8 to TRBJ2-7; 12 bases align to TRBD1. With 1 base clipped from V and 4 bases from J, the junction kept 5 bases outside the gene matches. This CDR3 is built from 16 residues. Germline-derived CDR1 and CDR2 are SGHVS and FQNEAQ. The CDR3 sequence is CASSLGLGQGAYEQYF. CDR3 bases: TGTGCCAGCAGCTTAGGCCTGGGACAGGGGGCTTACGAGCAGTACTTC.

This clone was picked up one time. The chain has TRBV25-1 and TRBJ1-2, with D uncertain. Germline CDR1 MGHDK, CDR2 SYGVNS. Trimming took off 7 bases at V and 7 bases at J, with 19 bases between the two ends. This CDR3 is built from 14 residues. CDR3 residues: CASTYPPCRSGYTF. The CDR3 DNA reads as TGTGCCAGCACCTACCCCCCTTGCAGGTCTGGCTACACCTTC.

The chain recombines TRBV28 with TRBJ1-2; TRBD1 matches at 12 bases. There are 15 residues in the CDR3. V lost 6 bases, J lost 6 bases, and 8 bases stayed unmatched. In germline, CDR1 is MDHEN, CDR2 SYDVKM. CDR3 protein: CASSSPGTGGHGYTF. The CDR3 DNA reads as TGTGCCAGCAGCTCTCCCGGGACAGGGGGCCATGGCTACACCTTC.

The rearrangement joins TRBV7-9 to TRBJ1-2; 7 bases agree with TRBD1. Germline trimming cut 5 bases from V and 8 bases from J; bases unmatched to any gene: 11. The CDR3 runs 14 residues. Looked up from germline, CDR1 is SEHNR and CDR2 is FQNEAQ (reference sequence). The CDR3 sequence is CASSDDRAGGGYTF. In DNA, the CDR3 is TGTGCCAGCAGCGATGACAGGGCTGGGGGAGGCTACACCTTC.

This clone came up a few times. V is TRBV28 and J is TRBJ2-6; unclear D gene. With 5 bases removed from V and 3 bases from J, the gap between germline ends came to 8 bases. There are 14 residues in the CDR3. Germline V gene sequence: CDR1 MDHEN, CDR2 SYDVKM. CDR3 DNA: TGTGCCAGCAGTCGGGTGGATGGGGCCAACGTCCTGACTTTC. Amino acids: CASSRVDGANVLTF.

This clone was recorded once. The CDR3 bases are TGTGCCTGGAAAACCGGGACAGGGGACGGCTACACCTTC. This encodes CAWKTGTGDGYTF. V and J are TRBV30 and TRBJ1-2; 10 bases agree with TRBD1. The CDR3 loop spans 13 amino acids. CDR1 and CDR2 (germline): GTSNPN, SVGIG (reference sequence). The ends lost 4 bases at V and 8 bases at J; junction bases unmatched: 7. Full variable domain (remainder filled in from reference TRBV30 and TRBJ1-2): SQTIHQWPATLVQPVGSPLSLECTVEGTSNPNLYWYRQAAGRGLQLLFYSVGIGQISSEVPQNLSASRPQDRQFILSSKKLLLSDSGFYLCAWKTGTGDGYTFGSGTRLTVV.

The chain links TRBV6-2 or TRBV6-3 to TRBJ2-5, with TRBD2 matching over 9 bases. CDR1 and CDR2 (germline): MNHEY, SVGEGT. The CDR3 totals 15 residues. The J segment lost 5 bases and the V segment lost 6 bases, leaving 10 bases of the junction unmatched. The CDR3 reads CASSQGLAKGETQYF. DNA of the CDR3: TGTGCCAGCAGCCAGGGACTAGCAAAAGGGGAGACCCAGTACTTC.

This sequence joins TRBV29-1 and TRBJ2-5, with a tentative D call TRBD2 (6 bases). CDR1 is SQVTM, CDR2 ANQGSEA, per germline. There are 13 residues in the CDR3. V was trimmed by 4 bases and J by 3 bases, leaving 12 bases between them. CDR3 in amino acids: CSVVILAEETQYF. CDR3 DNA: TGCAGCGTTGTTATACTAGCTGAAGAGACCCAGTACTTC.

This chain's CDR3 is CASSFLAGAYNEQFF. The DNA of the CDR3 is TGCGCCAGCAGCTTCCTAGCGGGCGCCTACAATGAGCAGTTCTTC. This chain uses TRBV5-1 with TRBJ2-1; 8 nucleotides match TRBD2. This CDR3 spans 15 amino acids. The V gene's germline CDR1 is SGHRS and CDR2 YFSETQ. The trim removed 2 bases at V and 2 bases at J, leaving 3 bases unmatched.